The present T cell receptor (beta chain) was sequenced within a study of cytomegalovirus exposure and HLA in healthy donors. Study-wide results and limits: In a later analysis, HLA-C alleles had the fewest associated TCRs, DRB1 alleles the most.

Concerning this clone itself: Its specificity is not known.

The PCR ran on 60 Vbeta and 13 Jbeta primers. The protocol was immunoSEQ multiplex PCR, while the TCRdb copy is restricted to in-frame clones and leaves out a portion. The table shows about 150,000 clones, with 75% to 80% occurring only once. The receptor comes from a middle-aged woman in good health and CMV-seronegative. Input material: PBMCs.

In DNA form, the CDR3 reads TGTGCCAGCAGCATCGGACAGGGCATCGCTACGCAGTATTTT. It codes for CASSIGQGIATQYF. This rearrangement joins TRBV7-7 to TRBJ2-3; 8 nucleotides agree with TRBD1. This CDR3 is built from 14 residues. V dropped 5 bases and J dropped 8; count of bases not matched to a gene: 9. CDR1 and CDR2 (germline): SSHAT, FNYEAQ (reference sequence).